This TCR beta chain comes out of a study of cytomegalovirus exposure and HLA in healthy donors. The CDR3 runs to 14 residues. Trimming took off 5 bases at V and 2 bases at J, with 10 bases between the two ends. Germline CDR1 reads SGHNT; CDR2 reads YENEEA. Assay: immunoSEQ multiplex PCR; the TCRdb copy retains only in-frame clones and omits some. The table lists about 150,000 clones, more than 70% of them singletons. The V call is TRBV11-3, the J call TRBJ2-1; possibly TRBD2 for D (6 bases). The clonotype originates from a human donor in good health. Sequencing was done on a sample of PBMCs. The CDR3 loop is CASSRGGTYNEQFF. The CDR3 DNA reads as TGTGCCAGCAGCAGGGGAGGCACCTACAATGAGCAGTTCTTC.